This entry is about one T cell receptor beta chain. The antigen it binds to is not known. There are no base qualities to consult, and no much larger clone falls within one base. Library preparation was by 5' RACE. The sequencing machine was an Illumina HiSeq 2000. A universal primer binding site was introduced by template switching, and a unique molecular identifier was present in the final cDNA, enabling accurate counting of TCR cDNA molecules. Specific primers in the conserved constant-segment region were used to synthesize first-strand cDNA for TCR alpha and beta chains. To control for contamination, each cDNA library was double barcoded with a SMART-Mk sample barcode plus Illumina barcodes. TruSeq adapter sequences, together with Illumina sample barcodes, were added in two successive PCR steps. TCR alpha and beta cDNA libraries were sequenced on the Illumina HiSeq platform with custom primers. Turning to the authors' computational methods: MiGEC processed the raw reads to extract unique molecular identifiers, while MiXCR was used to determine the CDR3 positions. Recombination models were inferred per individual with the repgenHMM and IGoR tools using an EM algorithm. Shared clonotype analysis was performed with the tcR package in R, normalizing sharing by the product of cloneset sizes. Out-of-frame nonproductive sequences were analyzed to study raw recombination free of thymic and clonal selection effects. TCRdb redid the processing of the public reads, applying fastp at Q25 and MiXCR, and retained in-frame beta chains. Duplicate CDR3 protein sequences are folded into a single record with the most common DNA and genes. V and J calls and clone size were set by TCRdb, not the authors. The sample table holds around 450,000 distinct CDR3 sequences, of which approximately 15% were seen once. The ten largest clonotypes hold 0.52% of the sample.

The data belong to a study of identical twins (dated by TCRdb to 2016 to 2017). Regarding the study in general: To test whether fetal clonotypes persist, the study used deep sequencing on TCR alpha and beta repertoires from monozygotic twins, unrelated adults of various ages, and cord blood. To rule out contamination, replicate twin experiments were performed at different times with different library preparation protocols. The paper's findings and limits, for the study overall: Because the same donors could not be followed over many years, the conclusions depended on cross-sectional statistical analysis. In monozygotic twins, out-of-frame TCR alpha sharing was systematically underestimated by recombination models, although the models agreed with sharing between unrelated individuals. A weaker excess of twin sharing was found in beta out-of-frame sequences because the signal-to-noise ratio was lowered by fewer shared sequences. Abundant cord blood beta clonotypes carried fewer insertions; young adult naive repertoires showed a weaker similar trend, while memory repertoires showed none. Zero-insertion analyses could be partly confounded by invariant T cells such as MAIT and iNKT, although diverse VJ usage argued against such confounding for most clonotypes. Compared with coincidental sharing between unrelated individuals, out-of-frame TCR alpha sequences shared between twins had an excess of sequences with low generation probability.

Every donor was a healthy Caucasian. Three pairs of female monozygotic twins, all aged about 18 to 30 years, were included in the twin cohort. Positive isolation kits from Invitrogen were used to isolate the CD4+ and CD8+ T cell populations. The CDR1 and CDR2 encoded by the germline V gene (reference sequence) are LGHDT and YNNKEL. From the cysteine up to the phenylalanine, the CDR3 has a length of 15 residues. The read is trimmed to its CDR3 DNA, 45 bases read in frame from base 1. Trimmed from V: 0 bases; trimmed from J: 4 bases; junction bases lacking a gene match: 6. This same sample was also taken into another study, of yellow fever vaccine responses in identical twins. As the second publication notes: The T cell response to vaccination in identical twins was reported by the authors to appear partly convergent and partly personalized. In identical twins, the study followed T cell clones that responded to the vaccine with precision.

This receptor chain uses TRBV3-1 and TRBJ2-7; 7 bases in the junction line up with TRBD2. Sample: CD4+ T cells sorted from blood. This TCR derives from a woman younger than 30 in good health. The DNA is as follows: TGTGCCAGCAGCCAAGAACGGCTAGCGGAGTACGAGCAGTACTTC. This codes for CASSQERLAEYEQYF.